This entry is about one T cell receptor (beta chain). Its antigen remains unidentified. This CDR3 has 15 residues. Trimming cost V 7 bases and J 6 bases, with 18 bases left between them. Germline V gives CDR1 ENHRY, CDR2 SYGVKD. With 60 Vbeta and 13 Jbeta primers, the PCR was carried out. TCRdb's copy holds only in-frame clones and misses some; the assay was immunoSEQ multiplex PCR. The table lists around 150,000 clones, around 74% of them singletons, with 5% to 6.5% in the top ten. This specimen comes from a study of cytomegalovirus exposure and HLA in healthy donors. Study background: Genetic ancestry analysis placed 75% to 85% of the approximately 390 donors that were genotyped in the Caucasian-associated cluster.

Broader study findings: Later analysis identified a missense DCLRE1C variant that was linked to TCR beta V- and J-gene trimming. For cytomegalovirus status, the classifier reportedly gave diagnoses with high specificity and sensitivity. More clonal expansion characterized HLA-associated TCR beta chains than equally common others in a later analysis.

This clonotype was obtained from a man between 50 and 59 years old in good health and CMV-seropositive. What was sequenced was PBMCs. The chain is built from TRBV10-3 and TRBJ2-2; weak D call: TRBD2 (6 bases). This chain's CDR3 is CAINDGGASPGELFF. The DNA for the CDR3 is TGTGCCATCAACGACGGGGGAGCTTCCCCCGGGGAGCTGTTTTTT.